This TCR beta chain was documented in a study of T cell repertoires in cytomegalovirus infection (dated by TCRdb to about 2019). General notes on the study: Donor HLA type was relevant to the analysis, because carriage of CMV infection together with the matching HLA type was indicated by public TCR beta signatures.

The CDR3 runs 12 amino acids, cysteine and phenylalanine included. Only the CDR3 portion is preserved as DNA: 36 bases, with reading frame beginning at the first base. Looking up the germline V gene yields CDR1 MNHEY and CDR2 SVGEGT. Sequencer: Illumina HiSeq 1500. Using fastp trimming at Q25 and MiXCR clonotype assembly, TCRdb reanalyzed the public sequencing data and kept in-frame beta chains. One record per CDR3 amino acid sequence lists the most common genes and DNA. This sample comprises a few hundred thousand distinct CDR3 sequences, approximately 13% of them detected only once. About 10% of the sample is taken by the ten largest. Here is what the overall study found, with its caveats: The ex vivo response was dominated by HLA-C-restricted CMV-specific TCR beta clonotypes, which also provided the single most frequent clonotype in two of eight donors. Carriers of CMV infection plus the relevant HLA type were discriminated by the cumulative frequency of public TCR beta family members in the study cohort and in an independent roughly 380-donor cohort.

About this clonotype: It lacks a known antigen. The junction departs from germline at one end; a sequencing error may be responsible.

The sample comprised PBMCs. The clonotype comes from a human donor in good health (CMV status not recorded). Some clones in this sample may be carry-over from other donors' samples. Recombination connected TRBV6-2 or TRBV6-3 to TRBJ2-2, with an unclear D gene assignment. Here is the DNA: TGTGCCACCACAGAGAACCCCGGGGAGCTGTTTTTT. Translation gives CATTENPGELFF.